The 6 T cell receptor beta chains below come from one sample, sequenced in a study of CD8+ T cells in alopecia areata. Treatment noted: oral pan-JAK inhibitor, 5-10 mg twice daily. In each case, RNA was isolated and then reverse transcribed into cDNA as the sequencing template. Some clones are missing from TCRdb's copy, which holds only in-frame ones; the method was immunoSEQ multiplex PCR. Among under 200,000 clones listed, around three fifths were seen once. Sequences were derived from CD4+ T cells sorted from blood, sampled at week 24, from a patient treated with tofacitinib. Source of these receptors: a human donor with alopecia areata.

This clone was seen once. This chain joins TRBV5-6 and TRBJ2-5, with D tentatively TRBD1 (6 bases). The germline V gene encodes CDR1 SGHDT and CDR2 YYEEEE. The CDR3 is 16 residues long. V lost 1 base and J 5 bases, leaving 18 bases between the germline ends. CDR3 amino acids: CASSLPGQPQGETQYF. The CDR3 DNA is TGTGCCAGCAGCTTGCCAGGACAGCCCCAGGGGGAGACCCAGTACTTC.

This clone has a single count. The chain combines TRBV11-3 with TRBJ1-2; the D is unclear. Trimming took off 2 bases at V and 1 base at J, with 5 bases between the two ends. Germline V gene data show CDR1 as SGHNT and CDR2 as YENEEA. CDR3 length: 13 residues. The DNA for the CDR3 is TGTGCCAGCAGCTTAACCAATAACTATGGCTACACCTTC. This translates into CASSLTNNYGYTF.

The chain recombines TRBV29-1 with TRBJ2-3; no clear D. Trimming took 8 bases from V and 3 from J, leaving 0 bases between them. CDR3 length equals 8 residues. Germline CDR1 is SQVTM and CDR2 is ANQGSEA. For the CDR3, the DNA is TGCAGCACAGATACGCAGTATTTT. This sequence encodes CSTDTQYF.

The chain joins TRBV5-1 to TRBJ2-4, with 7 bases matching TRBD2. Germline V gene lookup returns CDR1 SGHRS and CDR2 YFSETQ. This CDR3 is 15 amino acids long. Unmatched junction bases numbered 6, after V lost 1 base and J lost 5 bases. CDR3 protein: CASSLKGGAQNIQYF. The CDR3 DNA follows: TGCGCCAGCAGCTTGAAGGGAGGGGCGCAAAACATTCAGTACTTC.

V gene TRBV29-1 combines with J gene TRBJ1-5; unclear D gene. V was trimmed by 4 bases and J by 3 bases, leaving 7 bases between them. The CDR3 covers 12 residues. The germline V gene has CDR1 SQVTM and CDR2 ANQGSEA. The CDR3 DNA follows: TGCAGCGTTGGTACTCTCAATCAGCCCCAGCATTTT. This translates into CSVGTLNQPQHF.

This rearrangement joins TRBV5-6 to TRBJ1-4, with TRBD1 as a possible D gene (5 bases). Trimming removed 4 bases at V and 5 bases at J, with 15 bases between. There are 15 residues in the CDR3. Per the germline V gene, CDR1 is SGHDT and CDR2 is YYEEEE. In DNA, the CDR3 is TGTGCCAGCAGCCCCGCCGGGACTTGGAATGAAAAACTGTTTTTT. Protein: CASSPAGTWNEKLFF.